This T cell receptor beta chain was profiled in a study of blood T cell repertoires in COVID-19. At the level of the study: T cells, B-cell-depleted T cells, or PBMCs supplied cDNA or gDNA.

Here immunoSEQ multiplex PCR was the method, and the copy in TCRdb shows in-frame clones only, minus some. The profile shows around 100,000 clones, 65% to 85% of them singletons. This clone showed up just a few times. Trimming shortened V by 6 bases and J by 4 bases, and 9 bases separated the two germline ends. CDR3 size: 12 residues. From germline, CDR1 is MNHEY and CDR2 SMNVEV (reference sequence). The chain links TRBV27 to TRBJ1-2; D unclear. The sequencing input was peripheral blood. The source of this sequence is a man in his fifties with acute or convalescent COVID-19. Here the CDR3 DNA reads TGTGCCAGCAGCCCAACGGGCTATGGCTACACCTTC. Translated: CASSPTGYGYTF.